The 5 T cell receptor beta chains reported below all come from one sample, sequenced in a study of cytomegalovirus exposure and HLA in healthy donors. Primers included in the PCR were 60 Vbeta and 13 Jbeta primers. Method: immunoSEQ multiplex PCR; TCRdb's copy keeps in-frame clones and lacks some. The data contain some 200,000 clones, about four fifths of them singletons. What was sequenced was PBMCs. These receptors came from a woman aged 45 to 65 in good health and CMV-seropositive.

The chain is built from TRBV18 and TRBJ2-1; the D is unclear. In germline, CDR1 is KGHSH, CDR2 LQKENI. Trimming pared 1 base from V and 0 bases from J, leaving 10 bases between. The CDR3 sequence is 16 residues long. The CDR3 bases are TGTGCCAGCTCACCACAGTCCACTAACTCCTACAATGAGCAGTTCTTC. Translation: CASSPQSTNSYNEQFF.

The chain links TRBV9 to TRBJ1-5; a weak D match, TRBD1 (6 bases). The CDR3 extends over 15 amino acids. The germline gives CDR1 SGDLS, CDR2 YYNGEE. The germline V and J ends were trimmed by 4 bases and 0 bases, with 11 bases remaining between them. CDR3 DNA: TGTGCCAGCAGCCCGGGGACAAATAGCAATCAGCCCCAGCATTTT. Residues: CASSPGTNSNQPQHF.

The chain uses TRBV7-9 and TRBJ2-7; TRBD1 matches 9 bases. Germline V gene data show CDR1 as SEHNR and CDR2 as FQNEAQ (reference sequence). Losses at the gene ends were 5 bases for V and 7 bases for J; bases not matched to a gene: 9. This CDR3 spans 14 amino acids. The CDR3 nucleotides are TGTGCCAGCAGCCAGGGACAGGGTACTTTGGAGCAGTACTTC. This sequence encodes CASSQGQGTLEQYF.

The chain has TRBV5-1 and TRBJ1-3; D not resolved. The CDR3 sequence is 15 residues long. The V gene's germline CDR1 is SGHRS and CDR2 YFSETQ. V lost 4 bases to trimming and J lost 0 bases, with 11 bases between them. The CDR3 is CASSAGGGSGNTIYF. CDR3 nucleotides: TGCGCCAGCAGCGCAGGAGGTGGCTCTGGAAACACCATATATTTT.

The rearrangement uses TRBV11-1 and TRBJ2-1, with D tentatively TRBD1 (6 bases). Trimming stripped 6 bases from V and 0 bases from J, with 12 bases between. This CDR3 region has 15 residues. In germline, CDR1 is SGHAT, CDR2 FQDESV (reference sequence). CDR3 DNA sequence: TGTGCCAGCAGTCCTGGACAGAGCTCCTACAATGAGCAGTTCTTC. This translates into CASSPGQSSYNEQFF.